This T cell receptor beta chain was sequenced in a study of T cell responses to AZD1222 COVID-19 vaccine. Study-wide context: Pooling covered second doses at about 4 or about 12 weeks. Study-wide results and limits: Reportedly, nearly half the spike-specific TCRs target unmutated variant regions. Regions 160-218 and 743-854 held dominance among vaccine-associated CD4 TCRs, which spanned spike. Repertoire collection took place solely once the T cell response had peaked.

Some clones are missing from TCRdb's copy, which holds only in-frame ones; the method was immunoSEQ multiplex PCR. The sample holds under 110,000 clones, 90% seen once. The germline gives CDR1 LNHNV, CDR2 YYDKDF (reference sequence). The CDR3 is 12 residues long. The V end was cut by 8 bases, the J end by 5 bases, with 12 bases between. Comments on this clone: What it binds is not known.

This clonotype was obtained from an adult in good health. The chain joins TRBV15 to TRBJ1-1; D ambiguous. Source: peripheral blood, taken on day 0 of AZD1222 vaccination. CDR3 in amino acids: CATSARGTEAFF. CDR3 in DNA: TGTGCCACCTCGGCCCGCGGGACTGAAGCTTTCTTT. The full variable domain, in which reference TRBV15 and TRBJ1-1 provide the parts outside the CDR3, is DAMVIQNPRYQVTQFGKPVTLSCSQTLNHNVMYWYQQKSSQAPKLLFHYYDKDFNNEADTPDNFQSRRPNTSFCFLDIRSPGLGDTAMYLCATSARGTEAFFGQGTRLTVV.